This TCR beta chain emerged from a study of shared clonotypes between healthy human individuals. The run depth of the assay was deep. Sorted-subset replicate PCR reactions were performed with 150 to 200 ng DNA, corresponding to about 32,000 T cell genomes. As handled by the study authors: Filtering differed, since immunoSEQ gave only junction sequences and no quality scores. The data were produced by immunoSEQ multiplex PCR, yet TCRdb's version contains in-frame clones alone and is incomplete. V and J calls and clone size follow that table, whereas D and trimming were derived from the DNA. Seen here are 2.5 million or so clones, approximately 92% observed once, and the top ten hold around 0.15%. General observations from the study: The study found lower generation probabilities in non-shared clonotypes than in those shared by all four donors.

The CDR3 length is 16 residues. Germline V gene lookup returns CDR1 PRHDT and CDR2 FYEKMQ (reference sequence). The V segment lost 2 bases and the J segment 14 bases; nucleotides outside the gene matches: 14. A word on this clone: Its matching antigen is unknown.

The sequenced material came from naive CD4+ T cells sorted from blood. Specified subset: CD45RA+ positively selected. The sequence was obtained from a man between 18 and 29 years old in good health. The J gene is TRBJ1-6, the V gene TRBV13, with 8 bases that match TRBD1. The CDR3 loop is CASSLRQGRFIVTLHF. CDR3 nucleotide sequence: TGTGCCAGCAGCTTAAGACAGGGGAGGTTTATTGTGACCCTCCACTTT.